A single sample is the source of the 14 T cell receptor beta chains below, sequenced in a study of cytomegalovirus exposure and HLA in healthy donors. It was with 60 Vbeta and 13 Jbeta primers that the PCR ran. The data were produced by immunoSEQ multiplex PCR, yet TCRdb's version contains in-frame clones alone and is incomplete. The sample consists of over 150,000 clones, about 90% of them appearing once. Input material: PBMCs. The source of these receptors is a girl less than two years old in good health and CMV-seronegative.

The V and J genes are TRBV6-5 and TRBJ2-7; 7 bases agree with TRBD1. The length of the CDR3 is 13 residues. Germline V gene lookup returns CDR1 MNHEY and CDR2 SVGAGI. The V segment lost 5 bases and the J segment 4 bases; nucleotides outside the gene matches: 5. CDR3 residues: CASSRDSKYEQYF. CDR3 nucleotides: TGTGCCAGCAGTCGGGACAGTAAGTACGAGCAGTACTTC.

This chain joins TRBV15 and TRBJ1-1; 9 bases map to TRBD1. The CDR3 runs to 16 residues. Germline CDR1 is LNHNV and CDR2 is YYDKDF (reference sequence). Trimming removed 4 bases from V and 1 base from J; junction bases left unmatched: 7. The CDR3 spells CATSTRQGVPNTEAFF. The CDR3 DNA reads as TGTGCCACCAGCACCCGACAGGGGGTACCGAACACTGAAGCTTTCTTT.

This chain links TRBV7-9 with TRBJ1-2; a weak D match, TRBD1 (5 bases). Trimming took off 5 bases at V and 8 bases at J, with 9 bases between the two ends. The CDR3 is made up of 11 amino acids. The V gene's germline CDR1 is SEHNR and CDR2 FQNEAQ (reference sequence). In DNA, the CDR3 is TGTGCCAGCAGCACAACAGGAGGCTACACCTTC. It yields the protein CASSTTGGYTF.

Here the CDR3 reads CASSFSGSGSYEQYF. In nucleotides, the CDR3 is TGTGCCAGCAGCTTTAGCGGGAGTGGATCCTACGAGCAGTACTTC. V usage is TRBV7-8 and J usage is TRBJ2-7; 9 positions match TRBD2. V lost 3 bases, J lost 1 base, and 4 bases stayed unmatched. Germline V lookup: CDR1 SGHVS, CDR2 FQNEAQ. The CDR3 has 15 amino acids.

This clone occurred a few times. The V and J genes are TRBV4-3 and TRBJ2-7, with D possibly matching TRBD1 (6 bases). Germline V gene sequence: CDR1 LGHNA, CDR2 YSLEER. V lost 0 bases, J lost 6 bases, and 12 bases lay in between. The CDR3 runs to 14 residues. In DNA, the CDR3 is TGCGCCAGCAGCCAAGATGAGTTAGGGGGCGAGCAGTACTTC. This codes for CASSQDELGGEQYF.

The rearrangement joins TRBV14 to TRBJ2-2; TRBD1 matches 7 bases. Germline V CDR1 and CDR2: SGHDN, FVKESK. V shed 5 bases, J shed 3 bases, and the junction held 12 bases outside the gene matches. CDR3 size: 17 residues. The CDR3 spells CASSERPGQIYTGELFF. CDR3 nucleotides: TGTGCCAGCAGCGAGAGGCCGGGACAGATCTACACCGGGGAGCTGTTTTTT.

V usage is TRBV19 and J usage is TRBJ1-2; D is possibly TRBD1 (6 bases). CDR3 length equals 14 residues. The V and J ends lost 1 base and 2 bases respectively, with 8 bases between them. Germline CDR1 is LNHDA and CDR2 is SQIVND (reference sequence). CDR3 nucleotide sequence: TGTGCCAGTAGTATAGGGACAGAGAACTATGGCTACACCTTC. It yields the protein CASSIGTENYGYTF.

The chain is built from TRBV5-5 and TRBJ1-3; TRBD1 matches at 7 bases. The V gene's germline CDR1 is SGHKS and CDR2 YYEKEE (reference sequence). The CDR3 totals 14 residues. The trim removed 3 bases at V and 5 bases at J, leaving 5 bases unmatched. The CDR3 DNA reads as TGTGCCAGCAGCTCCGACAGGGACCGAAACACCATATATTTT. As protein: CASSSDRDRNTIYF.

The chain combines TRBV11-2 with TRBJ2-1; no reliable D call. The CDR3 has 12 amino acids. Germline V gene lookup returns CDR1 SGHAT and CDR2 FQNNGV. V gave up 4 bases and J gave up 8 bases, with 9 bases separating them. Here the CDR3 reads CASSSYSYEQFF. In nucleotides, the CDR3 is TGTGCCAGCAGCTCGTATAGCTATGAGCAGTTCTTC. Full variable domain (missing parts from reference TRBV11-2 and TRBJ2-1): EAGVAQSPRYKIIEKRQSVAFWCNPISGHATLYWYQQILGQGPKLLIQFQNNGVVDDSQLPKDRFSAERLKGVDSTLKIQPAKLEDSAVYLCASSSYSYEQFFGPGTRLTVL.

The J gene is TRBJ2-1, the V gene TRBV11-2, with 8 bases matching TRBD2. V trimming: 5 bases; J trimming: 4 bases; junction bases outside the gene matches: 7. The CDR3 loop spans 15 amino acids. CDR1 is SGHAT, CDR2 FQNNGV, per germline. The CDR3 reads CASSAGLDSYNEQFF. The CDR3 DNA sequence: TGTGCCAGCAGCGCGGGACTAGATTCGTACAATGAGCAGTTCTTC.

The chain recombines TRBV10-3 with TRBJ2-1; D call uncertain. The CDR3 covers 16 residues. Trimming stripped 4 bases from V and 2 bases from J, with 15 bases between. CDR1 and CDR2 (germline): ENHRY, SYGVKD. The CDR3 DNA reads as TGTGCCATCAGTGCTTCACGGTTCTCAACCTACAATGAGCAGTTCTTC. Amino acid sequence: CAISASRFSTYNEQFF.

The CDR3 sequence is CASSLAQGGQPQHF. CDR3 DNA: TGTGCCAGCAGCTTAGCGCAGGGGGGTCAGCCCCAGCATTTT. The V call is TRBV7-9, the J call TRBJ1-5; 7 nucleotides line up with TRBD1. V gave up 0 bases and J gave up 6 bases; unmatched junction bases: 2. CDR1 and CDR2 from the germline V gene are SEHNR and FQNEAQ (reference sequence). CDR3 size: 14 residues.

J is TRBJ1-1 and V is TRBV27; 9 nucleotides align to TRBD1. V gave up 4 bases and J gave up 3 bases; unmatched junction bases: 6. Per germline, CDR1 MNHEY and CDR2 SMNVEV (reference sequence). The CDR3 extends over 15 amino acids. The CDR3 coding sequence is TGTGCCAGCAGTTGGGGAACAGGGGGCCACACTGAAGCTTTCTTT. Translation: CASSWGTGGHTEAFF.

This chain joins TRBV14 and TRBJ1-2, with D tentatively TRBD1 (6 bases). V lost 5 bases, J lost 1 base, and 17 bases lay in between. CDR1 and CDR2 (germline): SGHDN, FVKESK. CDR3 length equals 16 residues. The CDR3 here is CASSLTPGALNYGYTF. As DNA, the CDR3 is TGTGCCAGCAGCTTGACGCCAGGGGCACTTAACTATGGCTACACCTTC.